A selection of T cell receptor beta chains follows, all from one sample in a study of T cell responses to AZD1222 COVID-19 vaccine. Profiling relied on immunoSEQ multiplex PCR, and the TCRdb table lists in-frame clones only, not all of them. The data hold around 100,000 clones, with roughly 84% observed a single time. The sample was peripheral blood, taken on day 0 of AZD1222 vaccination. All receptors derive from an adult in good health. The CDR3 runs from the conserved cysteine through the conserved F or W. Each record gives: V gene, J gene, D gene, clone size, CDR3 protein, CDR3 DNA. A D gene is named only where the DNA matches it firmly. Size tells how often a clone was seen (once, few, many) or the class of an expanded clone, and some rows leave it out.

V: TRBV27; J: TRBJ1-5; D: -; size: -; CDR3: CASSRARGQPQHF; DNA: TGTGCCAGCAGTAGAGCCAGGGGTCAGCCCCAGCATTTT
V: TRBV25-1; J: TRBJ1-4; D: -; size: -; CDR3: CASSEGADPLGVYEKLFF; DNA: TGTGCCAGCAGTGAGGGGGCAGACCCCCTGGGGGTATACGAAAAACTGTTTTTT
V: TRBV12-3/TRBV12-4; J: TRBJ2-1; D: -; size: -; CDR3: CASSMITGAQFF; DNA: TGTGCCAGCAGTATGATCACAGGAGCTCAGTTCTTC
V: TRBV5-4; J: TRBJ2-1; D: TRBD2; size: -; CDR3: CASRQPGLAGGEQFF; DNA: TGTGCCAGCAGACAACCGGGACTAGCGGGAGGTGAGCAGTTCTTC
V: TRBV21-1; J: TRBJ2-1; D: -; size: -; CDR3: CASSKFGGSYNEQFF; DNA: TGTGCCAGCAGCAAATTTGGGGGGTCCTACAATGAGCAGTTCTTC
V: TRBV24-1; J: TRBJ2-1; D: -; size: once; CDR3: CATSDLGGKSSYNEQFF; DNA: TGTGCCACCAGTGATTTGGGGGGGAAGAGCTCCTACAATGAGCAGTTCTTC
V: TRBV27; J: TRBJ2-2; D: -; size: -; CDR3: CASSLSGTTGELFF; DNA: TGTGCCAGCAGTTTATCGGGAACCACCGGGGAGCTGTTTTTT
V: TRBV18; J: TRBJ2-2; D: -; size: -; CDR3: CASSLVEWGRSTGELFF; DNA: TGTGCCAGCTCCCTGGTCGAGTGGGGGCGTTCCACCGGGGAGCTGTTTTTT
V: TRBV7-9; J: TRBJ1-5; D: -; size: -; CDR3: CASSSDFRNQPQHF; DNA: TGTGCCAGCAGCTCGGATTTTCGCAATCAGCCCCAGCATTTT
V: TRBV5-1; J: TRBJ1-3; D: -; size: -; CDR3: CASSLVPAGNTIYF; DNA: TGCGCCAGCAGCTTGGTGCCGGCTGGAAACACCATATATTTT
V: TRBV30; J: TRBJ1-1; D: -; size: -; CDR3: CAWTLGLMNTEAFF; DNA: TGTGCCTGGACCTTGGGACTGATGAACACTGAAGCTTTCTTT
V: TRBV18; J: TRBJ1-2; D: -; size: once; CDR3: CASSPDSPGVTF; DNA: TGTGCCAGCTCACCGGACAGTCCCGGCGTCACCTTC
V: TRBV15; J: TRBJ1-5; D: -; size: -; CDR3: CATSREVYSNQPQHF; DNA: TGTGCCACCAGCAGGGAGGTGTATAGCAATCAGCCCCAGCATTTT
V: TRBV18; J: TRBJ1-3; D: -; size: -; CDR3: CASSLRISGNTIYF; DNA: TGTGCCAGCTCACTCAGAATCTCTGGAAACACCATATATTTT
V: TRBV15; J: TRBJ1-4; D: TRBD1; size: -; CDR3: CATSTDRGGEKLFF; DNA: TGTGCCACCAGCACCGACAGGGGAGGTGAAAAACTGTTTTTT
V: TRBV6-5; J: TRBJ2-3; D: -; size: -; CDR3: CASRRTTNTDTQYF; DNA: TGTGCCAGCAGACGGACTACCAACACAGATACGCAGTATTTT
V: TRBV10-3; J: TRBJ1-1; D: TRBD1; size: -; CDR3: CAISQGGATEAFF; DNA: TGTGCCATAAGTCAGGGGGGTGCGACTGAAGCTTTCTTT
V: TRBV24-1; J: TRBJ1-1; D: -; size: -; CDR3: CATSSQGKGNTEAFF; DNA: TGTGCCACCAGTTCCCAGGGGAAGGGAAACACTGAAGCTTTCTTT
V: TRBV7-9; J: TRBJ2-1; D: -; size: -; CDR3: CASSPFDGQTLNEQFF; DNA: TGTGCCAGCAGCCCCTTCGACGGACAGACCCTCAATGAGCAGTTCTTC
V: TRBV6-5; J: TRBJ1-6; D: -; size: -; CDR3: CASSYSISVGNSPLHF; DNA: TGTGCCAGCAGTTACTCTATATCCGTTGGGAATTCACCCCTCCACTTT
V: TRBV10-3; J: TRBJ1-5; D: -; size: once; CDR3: CAISADSNQPQHF; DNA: TGTGCCATCAGTGCCGATAGCAATCAGCCCCAGCATTTT
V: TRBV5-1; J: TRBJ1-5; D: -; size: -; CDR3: CASSLDTNSNQPQHF; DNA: TGCGCCAGCAGCTTGGACACTAATAGCAATCAGCCCCAGCATTTT
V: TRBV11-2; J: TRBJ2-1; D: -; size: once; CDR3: CASSLGSYNEQFF; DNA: TGTGCCAGCAGCTTAGGCAGCTACAATGAGCAGTTCTTC
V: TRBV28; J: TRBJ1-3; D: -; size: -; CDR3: CASRLGTAGNTIYF; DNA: TGTGCCAGCAGACTCGGGACGGCTGGAAACACCATATATTTT
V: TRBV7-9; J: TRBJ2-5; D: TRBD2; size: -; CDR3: CATRFGLADQETQYF; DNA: TGTGCCACGAGGTTTGGGCTAGCGGATCAAGAGACCCAGTACTTC
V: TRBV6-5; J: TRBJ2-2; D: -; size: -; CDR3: CASSYDSLGGTGELFF; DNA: TGTGCCAGCAGTTACGATTCCCTAGGTGGGACCGGGGAGCTGTTTTTT
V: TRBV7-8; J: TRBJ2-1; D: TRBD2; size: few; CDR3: CASSGGTSAQYNEQFF; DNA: TGTGCCAGCAGCGGGGGAACTAGCGCCCAATACAATGAGCAGTTCTTC